The T cell receptor beta chain under discussion was sequenced for a study of cytomegalovirus exposure and HLA in healthy donors. Donors likely had unrecorded immune exposures despite being nominally healthy when sampled. A single count supports this clone. Its target is unknown. Other DNA variants within this sample encode the same CDR3. The CDR3 loop spans 18 amino acids. Germline V CDR1 and CDR2: MDHEN, SYDVKM. Trimming removed 2 bases from V and 2 bases from J, with 19 bases in between. A multiplex PCR was run with 60 Vbeta primers and 13 Jbeta primers. TCRdb keeps only in-frame clones here, not all; method: immunoSEQ multiplex PCR. This table holds under 200,000 clones, 84% found once. Whole-study results and caveats: Presence/absence analysis assumed near-uniform sequencing depth across donors. The productive fraction for most TCR beta V segments was about 87% or about 30% in an earlier analysis. Rarity held for most TCR sequences, but there were some public TCRs that occurred in many donors.

The specimen sequenced was PBMCs. The sequence was obtained from a man aged 30-40 years in good health and CMV-seronegative. The chain couples TRBV28 to TRBJ1-5, with a possible D match to TRBD1 (6 bases). The CDR3 region has the DNA TGTGCCAGCAGTTTAAGGGACATTCACCTCTGGGGCAATCAGCCCCAGCATTTT. It codes for CASSLRDIHLWGNQPQHF.